These 16 T cell receptor beta chains were sequenced from one sample in a study of graft-versus-host responses after intestinal transplantation. No antigens are known for them. Only in-frame clones appear in the TCRdb table, and some are missing; sequencing was by immunoSEQ multiplex PCR. The sample consists of 95,000 to 110,000 clones, roughly 90% of them appearing once. The sample consisted of unstimulated CD4+ T cells sorted from spleen or lymph node cells, taken before intestinal transplant. The receptors were sampled from a human donor who received an intestinal transplant.

This clone was observed once. V usage is TRBV21-1 and J usage is TRBJ2-5; TRBD2, the table's D call, was not compared with the DNA. TRBV21-1 is designated a pseudogene. The CDR3 sequence is 14 residues long. The CDR3 coding sequence is TGTGCCAGCAGCAAAGAGGCGGGCGGCGAGACCCAGTACTTC. Translation gives CASSKEAGGETQYF.

This clone was observed a handful of times. V usage is TRBV7-9 and J usage is TRBJ2-7; D is ambiguous. This CDR3 is 14 amino acids long. V was trimmed by 1 base and J by 5 bases, leaving 12 bases between them. Germline loops: CDR1 SEHNR, CDR2 FQNEAQ (reference sequence). In DNA, the CDR3 is TGTGCCAGCAGCTTAGTTGTCCGACACGACGAGCAGTACTTC. This codes for CASSLVVRHDEQYF.

This clone is a singleton in its sample. CDR3: CASSSGLAAYNEQFF. In DNA form, the CDR3 reads TGTGCCAGCAGCTCGGGACTAGCGGCCTACAATGAGCAGTTCTTC. This chain joins TRBV7-3 and TRBJ2-1, with 11 bases aligning to TRBD2. V was pared by 4 bases and J by 2 bases, with 1 base of the junction left unmatched. Germline CDR1 and CDR2: SGHTA and FQGTGA. The CDR3 contains 15 residues.

The chain couples TRBV27 to TRBJ2-2; 7 bases map to TRBD2. This CDR3 is built from 16 residues. The trim removed 2 bases at V and 4 bases at J, leaving 7 bases unmatched. The germline CDR1 and CDR2 sequences are MNHEY and SMNVEV (reference sequence). In nucleotides, the CDR3 is TGTGCCAGCAGTTTAACCAGCGGGGATGGCACCGGGGAGCTGTTTTTT. Protein: CASSLTSGDGTGELFF.

The rearrangement links TRBV27 to TRBJ2-7, with a weak D call TRBD2 (6 bases). The CDR3 is made up of 15 amino acids. Germline loops: CDR1 MNHEY, CDR2 SMNVEV (reference sequence). V lost 4 bases and J 0 bases, leaving 13 bases between the germline ends. The DNA of the CDR3 is TGTGCCAGCAGTTGGGACTTCCTAAGCTCCTACGAGCAGTACTTC. It translates to CASSWDFLSSYEQYF.

The rearrangement links TRBV7-9 to TRBJ2-3; D is perhaps TRBD1 (5 bases). Germline V lookup: CDR1 SEHNR, CDR2 FQNEAQ (reference sequence). The CDR3 sequence is 13 residues long. With 5 bases removed from V and 6 bases from J, the gap between germline ends came to 12 bases. CDR3 coding DNA: TGTGCCAGCAGCCCGACAGACTTGGATACGCAGTATTTT. Its translation is CASSPTDLDTQYF.

V is TRBV7-2 and J is TRBJ2-3, with TRBD2 matching over 7 bases. Germline V gene lookup returns CDR1 SGHTA and CDR2 FQGNSA. V shed 5 bases, J shed 2 bases, and the junction held 10 bases outside the gene matches. The length of the CDR3 is 16 residues. In DNA, the CDR3 is TGTGCCAGCAGCCCACGAAGCGGGGCAATCACAGATACGCAGTATTTT. It specifies CASSPRSGAITDTQYF.

A word on this clone: Other DNA sequences in the sample encode the same CDR3. The chain couples TRBV11-2 to TRBJ2-5; no clear D. This CDR3 is 13 amino acids long. Trimming pared 4 bases from V and 1 base from J, leaving 7 bases between. CDR1 is SGHAT and CDR2 is FQNNGV in the germline V gene. The CDR3 coding sequence is TGTGCCAGCAGCTCGGGCCTCCAAGAGACCCAGTACTTC. Protein: CASSSGLQETQYF.

This chain connects TRBV5-1 to TRBJ2-3; 7 nucleotides line up with TRBD1. Unmatched junction bases numbered 2, after V lost 4 bases and J lost 0 bases. This CDR3 has 14 residues. Per the germline V gene, CDR1 is SGHRS and CDR2 is YFSETQ. The CDR3 bases are TGCGCCAGCAGCACGGACAGGAGCACAGATACGCAGTATTTT. Translated: CASSTDRSTDTQYF.

The gene calls are TRBV10-3 and TRBJ2-5; D is undetermined. The V and J ends lost 2 bases and 4 bases respectively, with 5 bases between them. CDR3 length equals 12 residues. Per germline, CDR1 ENHRY and CDR2 SYGVKD. This CDR3 is CAISETRETQYF. The CDR3 DNA reads TGTGCCATCAGTGAGACCAGAGAGACCCAGTACTTC.

With respect to this clone: The same CDR3 also results from other DNA sequences found in this sample. J is TRBJ2-3 and V is TRBV5-4, with D perhaps TRBD2 (5 bases). Trimming stripped 4 bases from V and 5 bases from J, with 14 bases between. This CDR3 is 14 amino acids long. Germline V gives CDR1 SGHNT, CDR2 YYREEE (reference sequence). In DNA form, the CDR3 reads TGTGCCAGCAGCCTGGATGATCGGGGAGATACGCAGTATTTT. Translated, it gives CASSLDDRGDTQYF.

The rearrangement links TRBV9 to TRBJ2-1, with D perhaps matching TRBD1 (5 bases). CDR3 size: 16 residues. The germline CDR1 and CDR2 sequences are SGDLS and YYNGEE. V was clipped by 4 bases and J by 3 bases, with 17 bases between them. The CDR3 is CASSRQIGVGYNEQFF. For the CDR3, the DNA is TGTGCCAGCAGCAGACAGATAGGGGTAGGCTACAATGAGCAGTTCTTC.

This clone was recorded only once. The chain joins TRBV18 to TRBJ2-1; D unclear. V was trimmed by 4 bases and J by 0 bases, leaving 10 bases between them. CDR1 and CDR2 from the germline V gene are KGHSH and LQKENI. This CDR3 is 15 amino acids long. The CDR3 is CASSLLVGSYNEQFF. Written as DNA, the CDR3 is TGTGCCAGCTCACTACTTGTGGGCTCCTACAATGAGCAGTTCTTC. Drawing the rest from reference TRBV18 and TRBJ2-1, the complete variable domain is NAGVMQNPRHLVRRRGQEARLRCSPMKGHSHVYWYRQLPEEGLKFMVYLQKENIIDESGMPKERFSAEFPKEGPSILRIQQVVRGDSAAYFCASSLLVGSYNEQFFGPGTRLTVL.

The gene calls are TRBV30 and TRBJ2-1, with a tentative D call TRBD2 (5 bases). Trimming shortened V by 5 bases and J by 3 bases, and 14 bases separated the two germline ends. Germline V gene sequence: CDR1 GTSNPN, CDR2 SVGIG (reference sequence). The CDR3 covers 14 residues. CDR3 coding DNA: TGTGCCTGGGGCGCCCGGACTGTCTACAATGAGCAGTTCTTC. It codes for CAWGARTVYNEQFF.

The rearrangement links TRBV10-3 to TRBJ2-6; tentatively, D is TRBD1 (5 bases). The V and J ends lost 5 bases and 3 bases respectively, with 14 bases between them. There are 16 residues in the CDR3. Germline V gene lookup returns CDR1 ENHRY and CDR2 SYGVKD. The CDR3 DNA is TGTGCCATCAGTTCCCTTTTGACAGTTGGGGCCAACGTCCTGACTTTC. Its protein product is CAISSLLTVGANVLTF.

This sequence joins TRBV15 and TRBJ2-1, with D possibly being TRBD2 (7 bases). Trimming took 3 bases from V and 8 from J, leaving 14 bases between them. The CDR3 runs 14 residues. Germline CDR1 and CDR2: LNHNV and YYDKDF (reference sequence). CDR3 protein: CATSSHTGGDEQFF. The CDR3 DNA is TGTGCCACCAGCAGCCACACGGGGGGCGATGAGCAGTTCTTC.